These 16 T cell receptor beta chains were sequenced from one sample in a study of shared clonotypes between healthy human individuals. The table came from immunoSEQ multiplex PCR; TCRdb's copy has only in-frame clones and leaves some out. The repertoire holds around 2.1 million clones, around 93% seen once, with more than 1.5% in the top ten. CD45RO-negative cells were positively selected for CCR7, leaving out terminally differentiated effector memory CD45RA+ cells. The sample consisted of naive CD8+ T cells from PBMCs. These receptors were taken from a man between 18 and 29 years old in good health. Some clones in this sample may be carry-over from other donors' samples.

This clone came up once. The chain links TRBV6-4 to TRBJ2-1; 7 nucleotides match TRBD2. With V trimmed by 1 base and J by 9 bases, 0 bases remained unmatched. This CDR3 is built from 12 residues. From germline, CDR1 is MRHNA and CDR2 SNTAGT. This CDR3 reads CASSDWGGEQFF. Written as DNA, the CDR3 is TGTGCCAGCAGTGACTGGGGGGGTGAGCAGTTCTTC.

The chain recombines TRBV11-2 with TRBJ2-1; 7 positions agree with TRBD2. Looked up from germline, CDR1 is SGHAT and CDR2 is FQNNGV. This CDR3 has 17 amino acids. Trimming cost V 5 bases and J 6 bases; bases outside gene matches: 16. This chain's CDR3 is CASSALAAGFGVNEQFF. The DNA of the CDR3 is TGTGCCAGCAGCGCTCTGGCAGCGGGGTTTGGGGTCAATGAGCAGTTCTTC.

The genes are TRBV7-3 and TRBJ2-1; D possibly corresponds to TRBD1 (5 bases). This CDR3 has 14 amino acids. V lost 2 bases, J lost 4 bases, and 9 bases lay in between. CDR1 is SGHTA, CDR2 FQGTGA, per germline. CDR3 sequence (DNA): TGTGCCAGCAGCTTAGACGACAGTTACAATGAGCAGTTCTTC. Amino acid sequence: CASSLDDSYNEQFF. Looking up the rest from reference TRBV7-3 and TRBJ2-1 gives the full variable domain: GAGVSQTPSNKVTEKGKYVELRCDPISGHTALYWYRQSLGQGPEFLIYFQGTGAADDSGLPNDRFFAVRPEGSVSTLKIQRTERGDSAVYLCASSLDDSYNEQFFGPGTRLTVL.

This chain joins TRBV28 and TRBJ1-5, with 8 positions matching TRBD1. Germline CDR1 is MDHEN and CDR2 is SYDVKM. This CDR3 spans 16 amino acids. With 7 bases clipped from V and 2 bases from J, the junction kept 10 bases outside the gene matches. The chain's CDR3 is CASNPQGALGNQPQHF. Written as DNA, the CDR3 is TGTGCCAGCAACCCGCAGGGGGCGCTGGGCAATCAGCCCCAGCATTTT.

The rearrangement uses TRBV9 and TRBJ2-1; D unclear. The germline V and J ends were trimmed by 4 bases and 8 bases, with 7 bases remaining between them. Per germline, CDR1 SGDLS and CDR2 YYNGEE. The CDR3 extends over 11 amino acids. CDR3 bases: TGTGCCAGCAGCACAAGTGATGAGCAGTTCTTC. Its translation is CASSTSDEQFF.

This clone was seen more than once but under ten times. The identical CDR3 is also encoded by other nucleotide sequences in the sample. The chain combines TRBV29-1 with TRBJ1-1; no reliable D call. The CDR3 has 10 residues. Trimming removed 4 bases from V and 4 bases from J, with 4 bases in between. Germline lookup yields CDR1 SQVTM and CDR2 ANQGSEA. CDR3 amino acids: CSVGGTEAFF. The CDR3, as DNA: TGCAGCGTTGGGGGCACTGAAGCTTTCTTT.

The gene calls are TRBV4-1 and TRBJ1-5; D gene ambiguous. V shed 1 base and J shed 7 bases, with 11 bases lying between them. This CDR3 contains 14 residues. The germline V gene encodes CDR1 MGHRA and CDR2 YSYEKL. The CDR3 bases are TGCGCCAGCAGCCAAGTTCGGGGTGAGCAGCCCCAGCATTTT. Translation gives CASSQVRGEQPQHF.

The chain recombines TRBV10-3 with TRBJ1-1; 8 bases are a match to TRBD1. Germline loops: CDR1 ENHRY, CDR2 SYGVKD. The V segment lost 3 bases and the J segment 1 base; nucleotides outside the gene matches: 7. The CDR3 contains 16 residues. CDR3 residues: CAISEFRTGKNTEAFF. In DNA form, the CDR3 reads TGTGCCATCAGTGAATTCCGGACAGGGAAGAACACTGAAGCTTTCTTT.

The CDR3 is CASSLFMEGTGELFF. The CDR3 bases are TGTGCCAGCAGCTTATTCATGGAAGGGACCGGGGAGCTGTTTTTT. The chain combines TRBV7-9 with TRBJ2-2; no firm D call. V was clipped by 2 bases and J by 5 bases, with 12 bases between them. Germline V gene sequence: CDR1 SEHNR, CDR2 FQNEAQ (reference sequence). The CDR3 has 15 residues. Looking up the rest from reference TRBV7-9 and TRBJ2-2 gives the full variable domain: DTGVSQNPRHKITKRGQNVTFRCDPISEHNRLYWYRQTLGQGPEFLTYFQNEAQLEKSRLLSDRFSAERPKGSFSTLEIQRTEQGDSAMYLCASSLFMEGTGELFFGEGSRLTVL.

V usage is TRBV30 and J usage is TRBJ2-1; the match to TRBD2 covers 10 bases. The ends lost 3 bases at V and 7 bases at J; junction bases unmatched: 12. The CDR3 totals 16 residues. The germline V gene encodes CDR1 GTSNPN and CDR2 SVGIG (reference sequence). CDR3 bases: TGTGCCTGGAGCCCCCTGAAGCGGGAGGGTTTGAATGAGCAGTTCTTC. Its protein is CAWSPLKREGLNEQFF.

Concerning this clone itself: Other DNA variants within this sample encode the same CDR3. The chain couples TRBV6-5 to TRBJ2-2, with D unclear. Germline V lookup: CDR1 MNHEY, CDR2 SVGAGI. CDR3 length: 13 amino acids. V lost 2 bases to trimming and J lost 4 bases, with 5 bases between them. As DNA, the CDR3 is TGTGCCAGCAGTTACGGTGTCACCGGGGAGCTGTTTTTT. Protein sequence: CASSYGVTGELFF.

The chain combines TRBV4-1 with TRBJ1-3; no reliable D call. Trimming took 3 bases from V and 8 from J, leaving 29 bases between them. This CDR3 contains 19 residues. The germline gives CDR1 MGHRA, CDR2 YSYEKL. In DNA form, the CDR3 reads TGCGCCAGCAGCCACCCAAATCCGGGGAAACGAACGAGTCTTGACACCATATATTTT. Translated, it gives CASSHPNPGKRTSLDTIYF.

This clone appeared a single time. The DNA of the CDR3 is TGTGCCAGCAGCACTCTCGGGAGGGAGACCCAGTACTTC. Translated, it gives CASSTLGRETQYF. The chain joins TRBV5-8 to TRBJ2-5, with 7 bases lining up with TRBD2. The ends lost 4 bases at V and 5 bases at J; junction bases unmatched: 5. Germline-derived CDR1 and CDR2 are SGHTS and YDEGEE. There are 13 residues in the CDR3.

The chain joins TRBV28 to TRBJ1-1, with D hard to call. The V gene lost 9 bases and the J gene lost 4 bases, with 24 bases spanning the gap. This CDR3 has 16 residues. The V gene's germline CDR1 is MDHEN and CDR2 SYDVKM. The CDR3 loop reads CASLTPSGTYGTEAFF. CDR3 nucleotides: TGTGCCAGTCTAACCCCCTCGGGCACCTACGGCACTGAAGCTTTCTTT.

This sequence joins TRBV28 and TRBJ2-7; D gene unclear. The CDR3 has 17 residues. The germline CDR1 and CDR2 sequences are MDHEN and SYDVKM. Trimming cost V 2 bases and J 2 bases, with 19 bases left between them. In nucleotides, the CDR3 is TGTGCCAGCAGTTTACCCATCAAAGACCCACCAGCCTACGAGCAGTACTTC. Protein: CASSLPIKDPPAYEQYF.

This sequence joins TRBV7-9 and TRBJ2-5, with 9 bases aligning to TRBD1. The V and J ends lost 4 bases and 2 bases, in that order; junction bases with no gene match: 11. This CDR3 contains 17 residues. Germline CDR1 is SEHNR and CDR2 is FQNEAQ (reference sequence). CDR3 DNA: TGTGCCAGCAGCTCCCCGATGTTGGACAGGGGTCAAGAGACCCAGTACTTC. This gives the protein CASSSPMLDRGQETQYF.